The T cell receptor (beta chain) under discussion was sequenced for a study of T cell changes during pregnancy in multiple sclerosis. Sequencing was performed with immunoSEQ multiplex PCR; in TCRdb, only in-frame clones are kept and a portion is missing. The profile shows 30,000 or so clones, over 85% of them singletons. Trimming took 7 bases from V and 5 from J; bases not matched to a gene: 25. CDR3 length: 21 residues. Germline lookup yields CDR1 LGHNT and CDR2 FRNRAP. The rearrangement uses TRBV12-5 and TRBJ2-1; 11 bases are a match to TRBD2. Here the sequenced sample was CD8+ T cells from peripheral blood mononuclear cells, taken in the first trimester of pregnancy. This receptor was identified in a female donor with multiple sclerosis, enrolled in a pregnancy study. CDR3 DNA: TGTGCTAGTGCCCTGGCACAGGGTAATAGACTAGCGGGACGGCGCGACAATGAGCAGTTCTTC. Protein product: CASALAQGNRLAGRRDNEQFF.